This TCR beta chain originates from a study of a mutant IDH1 vaccine in newly diagnosed glioma. Study-level findings and limits: Changes in top peripheral clonotypes did not appear linked to pseudoprogression.

This clone has just a few counts. Antigen unknown. V was cut by 2 bases and J by 5 bases, with 15 bases left in between. The CDR3 extends over 15 amino acids. Germline loops: CDR1 MNHEY, CDR2 SVGAGI. Profiled with immunoSEQ multiplex PCR; TCRdb holds only in-frame clones, not every one. The sample carries about 54,000 clones, 80% to 85% recorded once. Time point meaning: week 5, during vaccination. Doses consisted of 300 ug of mutant IDH1 20-mer peptide each, paired with topical imiquimod. The sequenced sample was PBMCs, obtained from a glioma patient whose treatment included an IDH1 peptide vaccine. This clonotype was sampled from a man aged 25 to 45 with glioma. The genes are TRBV6-5 and TRBJ1-1; tentative D call: TRBD1 (5 bases). The CDR3 nucleotides read TGTGCCAGCAGTTACCTAGACAGAGGAAAGACTGAAGCTTTCTTT. It is translated as CASSYLDRGKTEAFF.